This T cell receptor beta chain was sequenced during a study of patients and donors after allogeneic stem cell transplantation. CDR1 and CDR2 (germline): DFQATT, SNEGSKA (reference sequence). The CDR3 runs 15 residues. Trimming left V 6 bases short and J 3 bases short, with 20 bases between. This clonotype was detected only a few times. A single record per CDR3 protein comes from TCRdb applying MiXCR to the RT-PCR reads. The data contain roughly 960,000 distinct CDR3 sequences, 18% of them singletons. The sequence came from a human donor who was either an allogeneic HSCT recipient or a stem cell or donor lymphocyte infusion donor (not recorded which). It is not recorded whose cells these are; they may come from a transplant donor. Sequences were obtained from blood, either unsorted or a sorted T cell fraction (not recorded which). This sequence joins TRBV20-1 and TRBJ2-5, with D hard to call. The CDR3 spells CSALTLGREKETQYF. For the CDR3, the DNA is TGCAGTGCCCTTACCCTGGGCAGAGAAAAAGAGACCCAGTACTTC.